The sample holds a few counts of the clone carrying this TCR beta chain. The antigen remains undetermined. The sample is drawn from a study of cytomegalovirus exposure and HLA in healthy donors. General study findings and limits: When a later analysis compared HLA-associated TCR beta chains with equally common others, the HLA-associated chains turned out to be more clonally expanded and to have lower generation probabilities. In presence/absence analyses, roughly uniform sequencing depth across donors was assumed.

PCR used 60 Vbeta primers and 13 Jbeta primers. Produced via immunoSEQ multiplex PCR; TCRdb's table is partial and in-frame only. This table holds about 160,000 clones, roughly 76% found once. The length of the CDR3 is 14 residues. Germline CDR1 SGHTS, CDR2 YDEGEE. Between the trimmed V and J ends, which lost 7 bases and 3 bases, there was a span of 17 bases. The source material was PBMCs. The receptor was derived from a human donor in good health. The J gene is TRBJ2-7, the V gene TRBV5-8; maybe TRBD2 (6 bases). The CDR3 is CASAQRGLGYEQYF. The CDR3 coding sequence is TGTGCCAGCGCACAACGGGGGTTAGGCTACGAGCAGTACTTC.